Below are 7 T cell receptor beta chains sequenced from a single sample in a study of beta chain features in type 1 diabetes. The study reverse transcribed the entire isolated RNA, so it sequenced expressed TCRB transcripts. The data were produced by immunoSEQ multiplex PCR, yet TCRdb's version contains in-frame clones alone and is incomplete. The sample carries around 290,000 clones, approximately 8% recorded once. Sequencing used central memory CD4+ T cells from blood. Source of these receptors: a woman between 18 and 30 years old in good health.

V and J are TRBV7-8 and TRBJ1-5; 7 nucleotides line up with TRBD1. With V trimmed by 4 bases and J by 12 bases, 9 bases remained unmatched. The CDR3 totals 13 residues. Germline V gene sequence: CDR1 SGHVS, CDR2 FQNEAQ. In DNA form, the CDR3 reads TGTGCCAGCAGCTCAGCGAGGGACAGTCTCCAGCATTTT. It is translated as CASSSARDSLQHF.

The CDR3 DNA reads as TGTGCCAGCAGCCAAGATTCAATGTACGAGCAGTACTTC. Translation gives CASSQDSMYEQYF. The genes are TRBV4-2 and TRBJ2-7; D ambiguous. CDR3 size: 13 residues. Trimming left V 0 bases short and J 4 bases short, with 7 bases between. The germline gives CDR1 LGHNA, CDR2 YNFKEQ.

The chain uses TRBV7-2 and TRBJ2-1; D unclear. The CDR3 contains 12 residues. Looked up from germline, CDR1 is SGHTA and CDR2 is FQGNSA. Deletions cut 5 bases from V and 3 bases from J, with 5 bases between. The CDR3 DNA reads TGTGCCAGCAGCGAGGACTACAATGAGCAGTTCTTC. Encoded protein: CASSEDYNEQFF.

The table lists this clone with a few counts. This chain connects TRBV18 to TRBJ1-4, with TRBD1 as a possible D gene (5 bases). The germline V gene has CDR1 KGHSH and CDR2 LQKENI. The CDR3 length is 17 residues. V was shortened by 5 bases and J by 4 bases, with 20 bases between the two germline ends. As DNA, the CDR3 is TGTGCCAGCTCAGCAACATCGAACAGGTGGTATAATGAAAAACTGTTTTTT. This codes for CASSATSNRWYNEKLFF.

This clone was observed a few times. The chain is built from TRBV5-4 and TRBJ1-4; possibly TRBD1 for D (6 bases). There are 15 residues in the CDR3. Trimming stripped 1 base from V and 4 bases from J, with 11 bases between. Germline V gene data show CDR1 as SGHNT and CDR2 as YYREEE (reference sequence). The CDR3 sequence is CASSLFQDSNEKLFF. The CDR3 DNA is TGTGCCAGCAGCTTGTTTCAGGACAGTAATGAAAAACTGTTTTTT. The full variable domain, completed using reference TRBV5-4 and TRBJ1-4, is ETGVTQSPTHLIKTRGQQVTLRCSSQSGHNTVSWYQQALGQGPQFIFQYYREEENGRGNFPPRFSGLQFPNYSSELNVNALELDDSALYLCASSLFQDSNEKLFFGSGTQLSVL.

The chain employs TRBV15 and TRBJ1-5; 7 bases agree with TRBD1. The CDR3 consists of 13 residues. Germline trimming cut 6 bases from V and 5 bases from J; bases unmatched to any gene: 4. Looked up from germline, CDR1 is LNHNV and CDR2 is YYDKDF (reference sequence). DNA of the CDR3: TGTGCCACCAGTTGGGACAGCCATCAGCCCCAGCATTTT. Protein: CATSWDSHQPQHF.

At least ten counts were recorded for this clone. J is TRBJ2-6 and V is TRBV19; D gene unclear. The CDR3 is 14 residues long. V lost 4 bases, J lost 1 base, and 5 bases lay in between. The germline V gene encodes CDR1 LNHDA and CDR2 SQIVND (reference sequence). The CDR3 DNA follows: TGTGCCAGTAGTAGCACATCTGGGGCCAACGTCCTGACTTTC. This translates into CASSSTSGANVLTF.